A selection of T cell receptor beta chains follows, all from one sample in a study of T cell responses to AZD1222 COVID-19 vaccine. This table comes from immunoSEQ multiplex PCR, and its TCRdb copy is limited to in-frame clones, with some not included. Of 58,000 or so clones listed, 75% to 90% are singletons. The sequenced sample was peripheral blood, obtained 28 days after the second AZD1222 dose. These receptors were collected from an adult who received the AZD1222 COVID-19 vaccine. Both conserved end residues are part of each CDR3. Each record gives: D gene, clone size, V gene, J gene, CDR3 length, CDR3 protein, CDR3 DNA. The D gene is left open where the match is weak. A row's size may be missing; if present it is once, few, many or a size class.

TRBD1,.,TRBV4-1,TRBJ2-7,15,CASSHTWDSSYEQYF,TGCGCCAGCAGCCATACTTGGGACAGCTCCTACGAGCAGTACTTC
.,.,TRBV7-9,TRBJ1-2,14,CASSLGGLGYGYTF,TGTGCCAGCAGCTTAGGGGGCCTTGGGTATGGCTACACCTTC
TRBD2,.,TRBV6-5,TRBJ2-7,16,CASSYSRGSGSYEQYF,TGTGCCAGCAGTTACTCGCGGGGGAGCGGGTCCTACGAGCAGTACTTC
.,.,TRBV7-2,TRBJ1-4,15,CASSFVTATNEKLFF,TGTGCCAGCAGCTTCGTGACAGCAACTAATGAAAAACTGTTTTTT
.,few,TRBV4-2,TRBJ2-5,15,CASSQFAGTTETQYF,TGTGCCAGCAGCCAATTCGCCGGGACCACAGAGACCCAGTACTTC
TRBD2,.,TRBV28,TRBJ2-1,15,CASSLVPAGGIEQFF,TGTGCCAGCAGTTTGGTTCCGGCGGGAGGAATTGAGCAGTTCTTC
.,once,TRBV4-3,TRBJ1-1,15,CASSQEAGRHTEAFF,TGCGCCAGCAGCCAAGAAGCGGGCCGCCACACTGAAGCTTTCTTT
.,.,TRBV3-1/TRBV3-2,TRBJ2-5,12,CASSQDYETQYF,TGTGCCAGCAGCCAAGATTACGAGACCCAGTACTTC
.,.,TRBV24-1,TRBJ2-4,14,CATSGSTSTDIQYF,TGTGCCACCTCAGGTTCTACGTCGACGGACATTCAGTACTTC
.,.,TRBV9,TRBJ1-1,13,CASSVDPDTEAFF,TGTGCCAGCAGCGTAGACCCGGACACTGAAGCTTTCTTT
.,.,TRBV2,TRBJ1-5,15,CASRGRDLRDQPQHF,TGTGCCAGCAGAGGAAGGGACCTTCGGGATCAGCCCCAGCATTTT
.,.,TRBV24-1,TRBJ1-3,14,CATSETGSGNTIYF,TGTGCCACCAGTGAAACAGGATCTGGAAACACCATATATTTT
.,.,TRBV2,TRBJ1-4,13,CASSGQLNEKLFF,TGTGCCAGCAGTGGACAGCTCAATGAAAAACTGTTTTTT
TRBD1,.,TRBV7-2,TRBJ1-1,13,CASKTGGNTEAFF,TGTGCCAGCAAAACAGGGGGGAACACTGAAGCTTTCTTT
.,.,TRBV6-5,TRBJ1-1,13,CASRLRQNTEAFF,TGTGCCAGCAGACTCCGACAGAACACTGAAGCTTTCTTT
.,.,TRBV29-1,TRBJ1-4,14,CSVKQQGAGQKLFF,TGCAGCGTCAAACAACAGGGAGCAGGGCAAAAACTGTTTTTT
.,.,TRBV30,TRBJ1-5,14,CAWSVSFASEPQHF,TGTGCCTGGAGTGTATCTTTCGCCTCGGAGCCCCAGCATTTT
TRBD2,.,TRBV5-4,TRBJ2-3,15,CASSLVGLDTDTQYF,TGTGCCAGCAGCTTGGTGGGACTAGACACAGATACGCAGTATTTT
.,.,TRBV6-2/TRBV6-3,TRBJ2-7,12,CASSSHDGEQYF,TGTGCCAGCAGTTCTCACGATGGCGAGCAGTACTTC
TRBD1,.,TRBV6-5,TRBJ2-7,15,CASSNPGTGFGEQYF,TGTGCCAGCAGTAATCCCGGGACAGGGTTCGGGGAGCAGTACTTC
.,.,TRBV28,TRBJ1-5,13,CASSTDSNQPQHF,TGTGCCAGCAGCACGGATAGCAATCAGCCCCAGCATTTT
.,.,TRBV24-1,TRBJ1-1,13,CATSDPPGAEAFF,TGTGCCACCAGTGATCCCCCGGGGGCTGAAGCTTTCTTT
.,few,TRBV27,TRBJ2-7,16,CASSFSPQGGSTTQYF,TGTGCCAGCAGTTTTAGCCCCCAGGGGGGCTCTACGACGCAGTACTTC
.,.,TRBV27,TRBJ1-6,12,CASSLGGSPLHF,TGTGCCAGCAGTTTGGGGGGATCACCCCTCCACTTT
TRBD2,few,TRBV3-1/TRBV3-2,TRBJ2-7,19,CASSSHPGTSGVGAYEQYF,TGTGCCAGCAGCTCCCATCCCGGGACTAGCGGGGTCGGGGCTTACGAGCAGTACTTC
.,few,TRBV7-3,TRBJ2-3,12,CASTDTPGTQYF,TGTGCCAGCACCGACACTCCGGGTACGCAGTATTTT
.,.,TRBV18,TRBJ1-1,15,CASSFRAGWDTEAFF,TGTGCCAGCTCATTTCGGGCAGGGTGGGACACTGAAGCTTTCTTT
.,few,TRBV6-1,TRBJ2-1,17,CASSVGSVGGVYNEQFF,TGTGCCAGCAGTGTGGGTAGTGTCGGGGGTGTCTACAATGAGCAGTTCTTC
TRBD2,.,TRBV27,TRBJ2-7,14,CASRGLAGPYEQYF,TGTGCCAGCAGGGGGCTAGCGGGACCCTACGAGCAGTACTTC
TRBD1,.,TRBV6-5,TRBJ1-6,13,CASRRQGYSPLHF,TGTGCCAGCAGGCGACAGGGATATTCACCCCTCCACTTT
.,.,TRBV7-9,TRBJ2-7,12,CASSPESYEQYF,TGTGCCAGCTCCCCTGAGAGCTACGAGCAGTACTTC
TRBD1,.,TRBV6-5,TRBJ1-4,15,CASSPRTGRGEKLFF,TGTGCCAGCAGTCCCCGGACAGGGAGGGGTGAAAAACTGTTTTTT
TRBD2,.,TRBV5-1,TRBJ2-3,14,CASKRRESEDTQYF,TGCGCCAGCAAAAGGCGGGAGTCCGAAGATACGCAGTATTTT
TRBD1,.,TRBV3-1/TRBV3-2,TRBJ2-7,16,CASSRGTGGRSYEQYF,TGTGCCAGCAGCCGAGGGACAGGGGGCCGGTCCTACGAGCAGTACTTC
.,once,TRBV18,TRBJ2-5,13,CASSQQGQETQYF,TGTGCCAGCTCACAGCAGGGGCAAGAGACCCAGTACTTC
.,.,TRBV5-8,TRBJ1-3,15,CASSSSGYSGNTIYF,TGTGCCAGCAGCTCCTCGGGATACTCTGGAAACACCATATATTTT
.,.,TRBV6-5,TRBJ1-3,15,CASSYDKSSGNTIYF,TGTGCCAGCAGTTACGACAAGAGCTCTGGAAACACCATATATTTT
.,.,TRBV4-3,TRBJ2-7,15,CASSTGYGHQYEQYF,TGCGCCAGCAGCACCGGGTATGGACATCAATACGAGCAGTACTTC
.,.,TRBV7-7,TRBJ2-3,15,CASTAGTSEADTQYF,TGTGCTAGCACCGCCGGGACTTCGGAGGCAGATACGCAGTATTTT
TRBD1,.,TRBV5-6,TRBJ1-6,14,CASSLDRVNSPLHF,TGTGCCAGCAGCTTAGACAGGGTTAATTCACCCCTCCACTTT
.,.,TRBV5-1,TRBJ1-2,14,CASSLVGGPNGYTF,TGCGCCAGCAGCTTGGTGGGGGGCCCCAATGGCTACACCTTC
TRBD1,.,TRBV18,TRBJ1-3,18,CASSRPGTGDLSGNTIYF,TGTGCCAGCTCCCGACCCGGGACAGGGGACTTGTCTGGAAACACCATATATTTT
.,.,TRBV7-2,TRBJ2-2,14,CASSWTANTGELFF,TGTGCCAGCAGTTGGACAGCGAACACCGGGGAGCTGTTTTTT
TRBD1,once,TRBV5-1,TRBJ2-5,14,CASSMGQGKETQYF,TGCGCCAGCAGCATGGGACAGGGAAAAGAGACCCAGTACTTC
.,.,TRBV11-3,TRBJ2-7,13,CASSLSPSTEQYF,TGTGCCAGCAGCTTAAGTCCGTCGACCGAGCAGTACTTC
TRBD1,.,TRBV2,TRBJ2-7,17,CASNSGTGTPLTYEQYF,TGTGCCAGCAATTCCGGGACAGGAACACCTTTGACCTACGAGCAGTACTTC